One and the same sample provided the 4 T cell receptor beta chains below, sequenced in a study of shared clonotypes between healthy human individuals. Libraries were prepared by immunoSEQ multiplex PCR; TCRdb keeps only in-frame clonotypes and omits some of them. The sample holds approximately 2.4 million clones, approximately 94% seen once. The sequenced material came from naive CD4+ T cells sorted from blood. Described subset: CD45RA+ positively selected. The receptors originated from a young man in good health.

The chain carries TRBV2 and TRBJ1-2, with D perhaps matching TRBD1 (5 bases). Per the germline V gene, CDR1 is SNHLY and CDR2 is FYNNEI. The CDR3 loop spans 14 amino acids. Trimming cost V 7 bases and J 6 bases, with 18 bases left between them. The CDR3, as DNA: TGTGCCAGCACCCTGGAGGGGCAGGCGGATGGCTACACCTTC. Its protein is CASTLEGQADGYTF.

This chain joins TRBV28 and TRBJ1-1, with D possibly matching TRBD1 (6 bases). CDR1 and CDR2 (germline): MDHEN, SYDVKM. Trimming took off 11 bases at V and 1 base at J, with 20 bases between the two ends. There are 15 residues in the CDR3. For the CDR3, the DNA is TGTGCCGGCTCGGCGGGGGCTCGATCGAACACTGAAGCTTTCTTT. Its translation is CAGSAGARSNTEAFF.

The CDR3 DNA follows: TGTGCCAGCTCACCAGACATGGGCCAGCTTGGCTACACCTTC. Its translation is CASSPDMGQLGYTF. The V gene is TRBV18, the J gene TRBJ1-2; D remains ambiguous. The CDR3 is 14 amino acids. Trimming removed 2 bases at V and 7 bases at J, with 14 bases between. Germline V gene data show CDR1 as KGHSH and CDR2 as LQKENI.

The chain joins TRBV18 to TRBJ2-1; 12 nucleotides align to TRBD2. This CDR3 region has 11 residues. Trimming at V came to 5 bases and at J to 14 bases, leaving 1 base not matched to a gene. Germline V lookup: CDR1 KGHSH, CDR2 LQKENI. The CDR3 protein is CASSSSGGEFF. The CDR3 nucleotides read TGTGCCAGCTCATCTAGCGGGGGGGAGTTCTTC.